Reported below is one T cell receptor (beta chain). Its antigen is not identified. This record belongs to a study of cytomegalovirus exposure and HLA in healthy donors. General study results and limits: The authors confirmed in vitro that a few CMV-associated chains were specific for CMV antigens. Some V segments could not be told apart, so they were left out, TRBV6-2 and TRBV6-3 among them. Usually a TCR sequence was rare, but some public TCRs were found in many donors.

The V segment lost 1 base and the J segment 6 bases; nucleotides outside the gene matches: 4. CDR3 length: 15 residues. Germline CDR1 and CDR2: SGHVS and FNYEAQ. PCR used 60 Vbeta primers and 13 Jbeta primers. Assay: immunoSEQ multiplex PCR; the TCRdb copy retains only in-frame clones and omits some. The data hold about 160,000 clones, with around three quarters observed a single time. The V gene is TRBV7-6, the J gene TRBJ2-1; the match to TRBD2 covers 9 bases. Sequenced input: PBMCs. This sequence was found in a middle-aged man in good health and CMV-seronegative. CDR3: CASSLDGSGSNEQFF. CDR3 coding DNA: TGTGCCAGCAGCTTAGATGGTAGCGGGAGCAATGAGCAGTTCTTC.